This T cell receptor beta chain was captured in a study of blood T cell repertoires in COVID-19. Study-level information: Donors in the United States, Italy and Spain gave samples during acute or convalescent COVID-19. PBMCs, B-cell-depleted T cells, or T cells provided the cDNA or gDNA that made up the material.

J gave up 1 base and V 6 bases, and 4 bases lay outside the gene matches. Germline V gives CDR1 WSHSY, CDR2 SAAADI. This CDR3 has 15 amino acids. Per the study methods: Amplification of reference gene primers provided the estimated nucleated cell counts. The repertoire was sequenced with immunoSEQ multiplex PCR; TCRdb's copy has only in-frame clones and lacks some. Clone size and V and J calls were adopted from that table, with D and trimming inferred from the DNA. The table records some 240,000 clones, 75% to 85% of them present only once. J is TRBJ2-7 and V is TRBV10-2, with 12 bases matching TRBD2. The TCR sequence derives from a woman in her seventies with COVID-19, enrolled during active disease. Sample: peripheral blood. The CDR3 region is CASRTSGRSSYEQYF. CDR3 in DNA: TGCGCCAGCAGGACTAGCGGGAGAAGTTCCTACGAGCAGTACTTC.